These 23 T cell receptor beta chains came from one sample sequenced in a study of cytomegalovirus exposure and HLA in healthy donors. The primer mix had 60 Vbeta and 13 Jbeta primers. Assay used: immunoSEQ multiplex PCR; TCRdb lists only in-frame clones, some missing. The sample lists about 140,000 clones, around 77% occurring once. The sample taken for sequencing was PBMCs. These TCRs come from a woman in her forties or fifties in good health and CMV-seronegative.

The chain combines TRBV10-3 with TRBJ2-3; the match to TRBD1 covers 8 bases. Looked up from germline, CDR1 is ENHRY and CDR2 is SYGVKD. V lost 10 bases to trimming and J lost 1 base; unmatched junction nucleotides: 7. CDR3 length equals 14 residues. The chain's CDR3 is CATGQGLGTDTQYF. The CDR3 DNA reads TGTGCCACCGGACAGGGTTTAGGCACAGATACGCAGTATTTT.

The CDR3 DNA is TGTGCCAGTAGTAGTGGACTCTCTCAGCCCCAGCATTTT. Translated: CASSSGLSQPQHF. J is TRBJ1-5 and V is TRBV19; D gene ambiguous. The CDR3 contains 13 residues. Trimming removed 4 bases from V and 6 bases from J, with 10 bases in between. The V gene's germline CDR1 is LNHDA and CDR2 SQIVND (reference sequence).

There are a few counts of this clone. The J gene is TRBJ1-1, the V gene TRBV5-1; D might be TRBD1 (6 bases). V lost 0 bases and J 1 base, leaving 10 bases between the germline ends. Germline V CDR1 and CDR2: SGHRS, YFSETQ. The CDR3 is made up of 15 amino acids. The CDR3 bases are TGCGCCAGCAGCTTGGTTGCGGGGGCGAACACTGAAGCTTTCTTT. This codes for CASSLVAGANTEAFF.

This chain uses TRBV5-6 with TRBJ2-3; D unclear. CDR3 length: 13 residues. Germline CDR1 reads SGHDT; CDR2 reads YYEEEE. The V and J ends lost 2 bases and 2 bases respectively, with 6 bases between them. The chain's CDR3 is CASSFRSTDTQYF. The DNA for the CDR3 is TGTGCCAGCAGCTTTCGGTCCACAGATACGCAGTATTTT. The full variable domain, its missing parts supplied by reference TRBV5-6 and TRBJ2-3, is DAGVTQSPTHLIKTRGQQVTLRCSPKSGHDTVSWYQQALGQGPQFIFQYYEEEERQRGNFPDRFSGHQFPNYSSELNVNALLLGDSALYLCASSFRSTDTQYFGPGTRLTVL.

This clone was counted only a few times. The V call is TRBV4-3, the J call TRBJ2-1; 10 bases are a match to TRBD2. After removal of 1 base from V and 4 bases from J, the junction contained 1 base not matched to a gene. Germline V gene lookup returns CDR1 LGHNA and CDR2 YSLEER. This CDR3 is 15 amino acids long. The DNA of the CDR3 is TGCGCCAGCAGCCAAGGTAGCGGGGGGTACAATGAGCAGTTCTTC. This codes for CASSQGSGGYNEQFF.

This clone was picked up one time. V and J are TRBV6-5 and TRBJ1-4; 7 bases are shared with TRBD1. The germline CDR1 and CDR2 sequences are MNHEY and SVGAGI. The CDR3 has 16 amino acids. Trimming removed 4 bases from V and 0 bases from J; junction bases left unmatched: 5. Written as DNA, the CDR3 is TGTGCCAGCAGTTTGGACAGGTCGGCAACTAATGAAAAACTGTTTTTT. Translation gives CASSLDRSATNEKLFF.

This chain joins TRBV2 and TRBJ1-6; D might be TRBD1 (5 bases). Germline CDR1 and CDR2: SNHLY and FYNNEI. The CDR3 totals 15 residues. Deletions cut 3 bases from V and 6 bases from J, with 12 bases between. The CDR3 reads CASSELIRANSPLHF. The CDR3, as DNA: TGTGCCAGCAGTGAGCTCATCAGGGCTAATTCACCCCTCCACTTT.

V gene TRBV7-2 combines with J gene TRBJ2-5; D is ambiguous. CDR1 SGHTA and CDR2 FQGNSA come from the germline V gene. The CDR3 has 12 residues. V lost 0 bases and J lost 6, with 5 bases in between. DNA for the CDR3: TGTGCCAGCAGCTTAGCGAGGCAGACCCAGTACTTC. Translation gives CASSLARQTQYF.

This chain links TRBV2 with TRBJ1-4, with TRBD1 as a possible D gene (5 bases). V shed 4 bases and J shed 8 bases, with 11 bases lying between them. Germline CDR1 reads SNHLY; CDR2 reads FYNNEI. The CDR3 extends over 13 amino acids. CDR3: CASSVGHVEKLFF. The CDR3 DNA sequence: TGTGCCAGCAGTGTAGGACACGTAGAAAAACTGTTTTTT.

The chain recombines TRBV6-1 with TRBJ2-5; perhaps TRBD1 as D (6 bases). V dropped 5 bases and J dropped 1 base, with 11 bases sitting between them. The CDR3 loop spans 14 amino acids. Germline-derived CDR1 and CDR2 are MNHNS and SASEGT. The CDR3 DNA reads as TGTGCCAGCAGTCTTACAGGGTTCCAAGAGACCCAGTACTTC. Its protein product is CASSLTGFQETQYF.

The rearrangement uses TRBV28 and TRBJ2-1; 7 positions match TRBD2. Per germline, CDR1 MDHEN and CDR2 SYDVKM. J lost 5 bases, V lost 2 bases, and 12 bases had no gene match. The CDR3 covers 17 residues. The CDR3 sequence: CASSLGFGGGRDNEQFF. The DNA for the CDR3 is TGTGCCAGCAGTTTAGGTTTCGGCGGGGGTCGAGACAATGAGCAGTTCTTC.

This clone was seen only a few times. The chain employs TRBV7-6 and TRBJ2-7, with 8 bases aligning to TRBD1. This CDR3 comprises 19 residues. Trimming at V came to 5 bases and at J to 9 bases, leaving 27 bases not matched to a gene. Germline CDR1 SGHVS, CDR2 FNYEAQ. CDR3 DNA sequence: TGTGCCAGCAGCCCAACCGATACTTCCGAGACAGGGGTCTTGGCTGCGCAGTACTTC. This translates into CASSPTDTSETGVLAAQYF.

This rearrangement joins TRBV4-2 to TRBJ2-7, with 13 bases aligning to TRBD2. Germline CDR1 reads LGHNA; CDR2 reads YNFKEQ. The CDR3 has 15 amino acids. Trimming removed 6 bases from V and 5 bases from J; junction bases left unmatched: 7. The CDR3 DNA reads as TGTGCCAGCAGTTTACTAGCGGGGGGGCCTCACGAGCAGTACTTC. Amino acids: CASSLLAGGPHEQYF.

The chain is built from TRBV11-2 and TRBJ2-7; TRBD1 agrees at 11 bases. Germline values: CDR1 SGHAT, CDR2 FQNNGV. This CDR3 is built from 15 residues. V dropped 3 bases and J dropped 4; count of bases not matched to a gene: 5. The CDR3 region is CASSFQDRGPYEQYF. The CDR3 DNA reads TGTGCCAGCAGCTTCCAGGACAGGGGGCCATACGAGCAGTACTTC.

J is TRBJ1-1 and V is TRBV21-1; no check of the table's D call, TRBD1, against the DNA was made. TRBV21-1 is shown as a pseudogene. The CDR3 has 16 amino acids. In DNA, the CDR3 is TGTGCCAGCAGCAAAGGAAGAATCCAGGGGGCCGGGGAAGCTTTCTTT. Its protein is CASSKGRIQGAGEAFF.

With regard to this clone: At the DNA level, this CDR3 is encoded by other sequences in the same sample as well. The genes are TRBV18 and TRBJ1-1, with D tentatively TRBD1 (6 bases). Trimming shortened V by 1 base and J by 1 base, and 10 bases separated the two germline ends. Germline assignment: CDR1 KGHSH and CDR2 LQKENI. The length of the CDR3 is 15 residues. CDR3 coding DNA: TGTGCCAGCTCACCACTCACAGGGAGGAACACTGAAGCTTTCTTT. It yields the protein CASSPLTGRNTEAFF.

This clone was detected only a few times. The rearrangement uses TRBV30 and TRBJ2-2; D is perhaps TRBD2 (6 bases). This CDR3 region has 13 residues. V lost 3 bases, J lost 6 bases, and 11 bases lay in between. The germline V gene has CDR1 GTSNPN and CDR2 SVGIG (reference sequence). CDR3 nucleotides: TGTGCCTGGAGGAGGACTAAGCCCGGGGAGCTGTTTTTT. As protein: CAWRRTKPGELFF.

The J gene is TRBJ1-5, the V gene TRBV7-2, with 10 bases matching TRBD1. Germline V lookup: CDR1 SGHTA, CDR2 FQGNSA. The CDR3 spans 16 residues. With 4 bases clipped from V and 4 bases from J, the junction kept 7 bases outside the gene matches. CDR3 DNA sequence: TGTGCCAGCAGCTCCGACAGGGGGCGACCAAATCAGCCCCAGCATTTT. As protein: CASSSDRGRPNQPQHF.

The V gene is TRBV27, the J gene TRBJ2-5; D is unresolved. The J call is in doubt because the DNA end fits TRBJ2-7 better. Germline values: CDR1 MNHEY, CDR2 SMNVEV (reference sequence). This CDR3 spans 15 amino acids. This CDR3 reads CASSLSRLLSYEQYF. The CDR3 nucleotides read TGTGCCAGCAGTTTATCCCGGCTACTATCTTACGAGCAGTACTTC.

V usage is TRBV27 and J usage is TRBJ1-1; 10 bases are shared with TRBD1. With 4 bases clipped from V and 1 base from J, the junction kept 3 bases outside the gene matches. Looked up from germline, CDR1 is MNHEY and CDR2 is SMNVEV (reference sequence). The CDR3 has 15 residues. The CDR3 reads CASSWRDRGNTEAFF. As DNA, the CDR3 is TGTGCCAGCAGTTGGAGGGACAGGGGGAACACTGAAGCTTTCTTT.

The V gene is TRBV4-1, the J gene TRBJ1-6; D is unclear. The length of the CDR3 is 16 residues. Germline lookup yields CDR1 MGHRA and CDR2 YSYEKL. Trimming stripped 1 base from V and 3 bases from J, with 10 bases between. CDR3 nucleotides: TGCGCCAGCAGCCAAGGGACTGACTACTATAATTCACCCCTCCACTTT. Translating it yields CASSQGTDYYNSPLHF.

In the case of this clone: Distinct nucleotide sequences in the sample also encode this CDR3. The V and J genes are TRBV29-1 and TRBJ2-5; D is unresolved. Near its end, the DNA agrees better with TRBJ2-7, so the J call may be wrong. The length of the CDR3 is 15 residues. The germline V gene encodes CDR1 SQVTM and CDR2 ANQGSEA. The chain's CDR3 is CSVEDGRGDRYEQYF. The CDR3 region has the DNA TGCAGCGTTGAAGACGGAAGAGGCGACCGGTACGAGCAGTACTTC.

V usage is TRBV7-9 and J usage is TRBJ1-5; D uncertain. The CDR3 has 14 residues. Trimming cost V 0 bases and J 7 bases, with 10 bases left between them. Germline loops: CDR1 SEHNR, CDR2 FQNEAQ (reference sequence). CDR3 DNA: TGTGCCAGCAGCTTAGCATCGTCGGGACAGCCCCAGCATTTT. Its protein is CASSLASSGQPQHF.